This T cell receptor (beta chain) was sequenced during a study of T cells in localized non-small cell lung cancer. General study results and limits: In adjacent lung appeared a median around 62 of the top 100 tumor clones. Heterogeneity is still possible, as just one tumor region was sequenced. Density of T cells in blood, when higher, went with longer overall survival. It was uninvolved adjacent lung that showed the highest T cell clonality, exceeding tumor.

Assay: immunoSEQ multiplex PCR; the TCRdb copy retains only in-frame clones and omits some. The table records under 3,500 clones, more than 20% of them present only once. CDR1 SGDLS and CDR2 YYNGEE come from the germline V gene. This CDR3 spans 15 amino acids. V dropped 4 bases and J dropped 3; count of bases not matched to a gene: 7. This clone was seen a few times. What it binds is unknown. J is TRBJ1-1 and V is TRBV9; TRBD1 matches 9 bases. This clonotype was obtained from a man between 40 and 70 years old with stage I squamous cell lung carcinoma. The sample here was lung tumor tissue, taken before any cancer treatment. In DNA form, the CDR3 reads TGTGCCAGCAGCTTACAGGGGGCAGAGGACACTGAAGCTTTCTTT. This codes for CASSLQGAEDTEAFF. Combining the CDR3 with reference TRBV9 and TRBJ1-1 gives the whole variable domain DSGVTQTPKHLITATGQRVTLRCSPRSGDLSVYWYQQSLDQGLQFLIQYYNGEERAKGNILERFSAQQFPDLHSELNLSSLELGDSALYFCASSLQGAEDTEAFFGQGTRLTVV.